The clone carrying this T cell receptor beta chain turned up a few times. Isolated PBMCs totaled at least 6.5 million in each sample. The authors ran a second PCR of about 6 to 12 cycles using a sample-barcoded 5' primer and a J-beta primer mix. With 12 random nucleotides, a template-switch adaptor tagged each individual cDNA molecule. TCRdb redid the calling of the 5' RACE reads with MiXCR, one entry per CDR3 protein. The data contain 1 million to 1.2 million distinct CDR3 sequences, around two fifths of them seen just once; the ten biggest clones take up 13%. The ends were cut back, 3 bases at V and 3 bases at J, with 13 bases in the middle. In germline, CDR1 is LNHDA, CDR2 SQIVND (reference sequence). The length of the CDR3 is 15 residues. The data derive from a study of blood T cells in healthy people across ages.

This clonotype was obtained from a man between 18 and 35 years old in good health. The chain uses TRBV19 and TRBJ2-3; perhaps TRBD2 as D (6 bases). The source material was blood. CDR3 protein: CASSIGGKRTDTQYF. The CDR3 coding sequence is TGTGCCAGTAGTATTGGAGGGAAAAGAACAGATACGCAGTATTTT.